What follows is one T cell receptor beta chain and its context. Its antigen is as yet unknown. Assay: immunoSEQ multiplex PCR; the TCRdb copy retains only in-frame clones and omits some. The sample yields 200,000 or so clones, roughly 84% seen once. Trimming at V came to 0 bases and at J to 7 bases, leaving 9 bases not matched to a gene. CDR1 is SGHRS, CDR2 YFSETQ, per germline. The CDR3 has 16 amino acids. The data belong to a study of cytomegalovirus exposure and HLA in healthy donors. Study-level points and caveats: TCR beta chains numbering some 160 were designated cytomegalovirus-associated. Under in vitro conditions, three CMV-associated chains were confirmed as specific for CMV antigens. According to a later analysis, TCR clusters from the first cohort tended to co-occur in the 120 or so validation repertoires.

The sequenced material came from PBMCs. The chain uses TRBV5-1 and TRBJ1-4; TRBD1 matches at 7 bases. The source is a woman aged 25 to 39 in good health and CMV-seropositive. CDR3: CASSLGQGGIGEKLFF. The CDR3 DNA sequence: TGCGCCAGCAGCTTGGGACAGGGAGGTATCGGTGAAAAACTGTTTTTT. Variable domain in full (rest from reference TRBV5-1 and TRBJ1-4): KAGVTQTPRYLIKTRGQQVTLSCSPISGHRSVSWYQQTPGQGLQFLFEYFSETQRNKGNFPGRFSGRQFSNSRSEMNVSTLELGDSALYLCASSLGQGGIGEKLFFGSGTQLSVL.